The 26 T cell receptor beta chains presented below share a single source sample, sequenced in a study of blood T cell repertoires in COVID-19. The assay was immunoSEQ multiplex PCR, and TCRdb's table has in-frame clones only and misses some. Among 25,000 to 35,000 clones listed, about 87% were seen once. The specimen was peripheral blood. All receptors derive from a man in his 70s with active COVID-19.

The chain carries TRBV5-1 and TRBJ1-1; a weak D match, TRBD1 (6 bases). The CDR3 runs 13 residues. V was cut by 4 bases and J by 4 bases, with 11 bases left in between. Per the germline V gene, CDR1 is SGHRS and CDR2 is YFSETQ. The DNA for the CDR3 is TGCGCCAGCAGCCCGGGGGGGGCCACTGAAGCTTTCTTT. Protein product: CASSPGGATEAFF. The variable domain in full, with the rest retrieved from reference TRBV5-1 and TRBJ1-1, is KAGVTQTPRYLIKTRGQQVTLSCSPISGHRSVSWYQQTPGQGLQFLFEYFSETQRNKGNFPGRFSGRQFSNSRSEMNVSTLELGDSALYLCASSPGGATEAFFGQGTRLTVV.

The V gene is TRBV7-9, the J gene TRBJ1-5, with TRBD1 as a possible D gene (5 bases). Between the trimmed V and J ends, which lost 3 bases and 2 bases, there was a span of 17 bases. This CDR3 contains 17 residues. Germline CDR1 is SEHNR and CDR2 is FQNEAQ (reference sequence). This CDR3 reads CASSLGEGRGGNQPQHF. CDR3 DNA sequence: TGTGCCAGCAGCTTGGGGGAGGGGCGCGGAGGCAATCAGCCCCAGCATTTT.

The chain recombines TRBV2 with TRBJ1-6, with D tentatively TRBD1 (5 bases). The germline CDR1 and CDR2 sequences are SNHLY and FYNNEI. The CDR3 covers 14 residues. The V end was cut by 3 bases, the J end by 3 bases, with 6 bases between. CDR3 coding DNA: TGTGCCAGCAGTGACCAGGGCTATAATTCACCCCTCCACTTT. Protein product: CASSDQGYNSPLHF.

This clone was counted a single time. CDR3 residues: CASSFSQPQHF. CDR3 DNA: TGCGCCAGCAGTTTCTCTCAGCCCCAGCATTTT. The chain links TRBV5-1 to TRBJ1-5, with no clear D. V was shortened by 5 bases and J by 6 bases, with 6 bases between the two germline ends. This CDR3 has 11 residues. The V gene's germline CDR1 is SGHRS and CDR2 YFSETQ.

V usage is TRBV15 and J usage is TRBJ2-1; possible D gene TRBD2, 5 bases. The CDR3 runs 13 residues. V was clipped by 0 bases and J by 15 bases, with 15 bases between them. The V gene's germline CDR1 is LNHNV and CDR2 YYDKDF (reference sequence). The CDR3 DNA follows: TGTGCCACCAGCAGAGATCGGGAACTAGTGCCGTTCTTC. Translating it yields CATSRDRELVPFF.

For the CDR3, the DNA is TGTGCCAGCAGCTTAAGGGGGACAGCGTCGTCAGGAACTGAAGCTTTCTTT. This gives the protein CASSLRGTASSGTEAFF. The rearrangement joins TRBV7-6 to TRBJ1-1; 7 bases agree with TRBD1. In germline, CDR1 is SGHVS, CDR2 FNYEAQ. This CDR3 comprises 17 residues. The junction had 14 bases not matched to a gene; V was cut back by 2 bases and J by 5 bases.

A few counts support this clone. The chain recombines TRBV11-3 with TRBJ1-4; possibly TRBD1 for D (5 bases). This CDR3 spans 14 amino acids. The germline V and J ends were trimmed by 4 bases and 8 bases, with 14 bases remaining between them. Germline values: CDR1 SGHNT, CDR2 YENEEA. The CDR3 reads CASSSRQLGEKLFF. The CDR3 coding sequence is TGTGCCAGCAGCTCGAGACAGCTAGGGGAAAAACTGTTTTTT. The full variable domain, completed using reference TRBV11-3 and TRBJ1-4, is EAGVVQSPRYKIIEKKQPVAFWCNPISGHNTLYWYLQNLGQGPELLIRYENEEAVDDSQLPKDRFSAERLKGVDSTLKIQPAELGDSAVYLCASSSRQLGEKLFFGSGTQLSVL.

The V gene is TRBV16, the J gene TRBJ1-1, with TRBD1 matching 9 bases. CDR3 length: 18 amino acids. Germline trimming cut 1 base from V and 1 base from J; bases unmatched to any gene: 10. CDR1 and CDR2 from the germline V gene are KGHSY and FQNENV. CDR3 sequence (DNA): TGTGCCAGCAGCCAATGGGGTCTAACGACAGGGGGGAACACTGAAGCTTTCTTT. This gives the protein CASSQWGLTTGGNTEAFF.

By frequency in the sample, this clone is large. The CDR3 DNA reads as TGTGCCAGCAGTCTTGGACAGGGGACCTACGAGCAGTACTTC. Its translation is CASSLGQGTYEQYF. V and J are TRBV27 and TRBJ2-7; the match to TRBD1 covers 9 bases. V lost 5 bases to trimming and J lost 2 bases; unmatched junction nucleotides: 4. Germline V gene sequence: CDR1 MNHEY, CDR2 SMNVEV (reference sequence). This CDR3 is built from 14 residues.

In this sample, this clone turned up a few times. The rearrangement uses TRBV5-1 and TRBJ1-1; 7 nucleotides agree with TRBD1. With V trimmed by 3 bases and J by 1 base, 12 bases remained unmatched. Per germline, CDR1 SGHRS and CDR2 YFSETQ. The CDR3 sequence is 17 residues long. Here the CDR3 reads CASSSQGGGRGNTEAFF. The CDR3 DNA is TGCGCCAGCAGCTCCCAGGGGGGTGGACGGGGGAACACTGAAGCTTTCTTT.

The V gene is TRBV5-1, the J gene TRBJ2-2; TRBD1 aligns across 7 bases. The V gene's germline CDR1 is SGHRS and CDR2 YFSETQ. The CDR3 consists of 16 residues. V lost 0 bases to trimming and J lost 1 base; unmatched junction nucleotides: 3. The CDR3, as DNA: TGCGCCAGCAGCTTGGGAGGGACAGTGAACACCGGGGAGCTGTTTTTT. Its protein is CASSLGGTVNTGELFF.

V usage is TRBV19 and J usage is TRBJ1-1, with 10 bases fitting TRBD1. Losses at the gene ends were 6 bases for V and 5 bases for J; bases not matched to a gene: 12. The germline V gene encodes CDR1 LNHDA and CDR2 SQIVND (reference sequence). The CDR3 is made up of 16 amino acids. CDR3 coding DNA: TGTGCCAGTAGCCAACCGGGACAGGGGTTAGGGACTGAAGCTTTCTTT. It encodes CASSQPGQGLGTEAFF.

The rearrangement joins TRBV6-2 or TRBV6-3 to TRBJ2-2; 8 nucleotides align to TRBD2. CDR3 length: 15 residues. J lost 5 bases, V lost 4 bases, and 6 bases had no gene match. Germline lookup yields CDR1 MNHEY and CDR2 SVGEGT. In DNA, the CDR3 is TGTGCCAGCAGTTCAGGAACTAGCGGAACCGGGGAGCTGTTTTTT. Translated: CASSSGTSGTGELFF.

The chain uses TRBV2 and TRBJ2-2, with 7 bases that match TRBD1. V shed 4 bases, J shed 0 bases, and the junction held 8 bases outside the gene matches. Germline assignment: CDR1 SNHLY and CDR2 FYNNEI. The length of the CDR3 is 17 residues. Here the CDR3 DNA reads TGTGCCAGCAGTGTAGACAGGGTTGAAGCGAACACCGGGGAGCTGTTTTTT. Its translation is CASSVDRVEANTGELFF.

The CDR3 region is CASSVSGIDGYTF. DNA for the CDR3: TGTGCCAGCAGTGTCTCCGGGATAGATGGCTACACCTTC. The J gene is TRBJ1-2, the V gene TRBV2; D gene uncertain. The V and J ends lost 4 bases and 6 bases respectively, with 12 bases between them. The CDR3 has 13 residues. Germline V gene sequence: CDR1 SNHLY, CDR2 FYNNEI.

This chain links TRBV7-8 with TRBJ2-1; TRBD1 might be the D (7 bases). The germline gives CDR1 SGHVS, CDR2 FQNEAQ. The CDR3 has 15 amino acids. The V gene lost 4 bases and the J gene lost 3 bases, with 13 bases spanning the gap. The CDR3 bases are TGTGCCAGCAGCTCCCGGAGGGGGCACTACAATGAGCAGTTCTTC. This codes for CASSSRRGHYNEQFF.

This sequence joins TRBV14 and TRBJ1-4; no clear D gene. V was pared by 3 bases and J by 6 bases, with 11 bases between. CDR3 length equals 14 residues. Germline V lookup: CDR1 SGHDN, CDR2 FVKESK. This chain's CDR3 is CASSHWGDHEKLFF. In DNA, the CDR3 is TGTGCCAGCAGCCACTGGGGAGACCATGAAAAACTGTTTTTT.

The CDR3, as DNA: TGTGCCAGCAGCCAAGCTGATAGCGGGGTGGACATTCAGTACTTC. Its protein is CASSQADSGVDIQYF. The gene calls are TRBV4-2 and TRBJ2-4; 8 nucleotides match TRBD2. V was clipped by 1 base and J by 8 bases; unmatched bases: 7. Germline V CDR1 and CDR2: LGHNA, YNFKEQ. The CDR3 totals 15 residues.

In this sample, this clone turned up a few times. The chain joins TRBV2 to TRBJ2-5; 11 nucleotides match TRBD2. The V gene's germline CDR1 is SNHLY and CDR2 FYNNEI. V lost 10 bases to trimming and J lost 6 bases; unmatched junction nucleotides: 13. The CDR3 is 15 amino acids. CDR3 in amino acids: CATRRASGGPKTQYF. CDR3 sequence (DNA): TGTGCCACCCGGCGGGCTAGCGGGGGGCCCAAGACCCAGTACTTC. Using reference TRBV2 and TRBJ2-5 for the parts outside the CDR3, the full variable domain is EPEVTQTPSHQVTQMGQEVILRCVPISNHLYFYWYRQILGQKVEFLVSFYNNEISEKSEIFDDQFSVERPDGSNFTLKIRSTKLEDSAMYFCATRRASGGPKTQYFGPGTRLLVL.

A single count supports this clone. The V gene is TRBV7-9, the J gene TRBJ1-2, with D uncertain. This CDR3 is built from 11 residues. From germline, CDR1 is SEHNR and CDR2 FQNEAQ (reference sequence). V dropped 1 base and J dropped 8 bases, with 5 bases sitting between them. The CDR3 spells CASSLERGYTF. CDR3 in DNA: TGTGCCAGCAGCTTAGAACGGGGCTACACCTTC.

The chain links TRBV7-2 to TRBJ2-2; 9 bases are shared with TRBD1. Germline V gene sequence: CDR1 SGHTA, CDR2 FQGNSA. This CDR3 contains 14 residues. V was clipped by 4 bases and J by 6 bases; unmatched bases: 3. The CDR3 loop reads CASSWDRAAGELFF. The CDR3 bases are TGTGCCAGCAGCTGGGACAGGGCGGCCGGGGAGCTGTTTTTT.

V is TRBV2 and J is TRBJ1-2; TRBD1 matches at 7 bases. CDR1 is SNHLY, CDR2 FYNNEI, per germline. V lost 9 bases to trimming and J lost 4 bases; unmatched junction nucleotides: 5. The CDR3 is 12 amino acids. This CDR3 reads CARRDSSYGYTF. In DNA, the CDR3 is TGTGCCAGACGGGACAGCTCCTATGGCTACACCTTC.

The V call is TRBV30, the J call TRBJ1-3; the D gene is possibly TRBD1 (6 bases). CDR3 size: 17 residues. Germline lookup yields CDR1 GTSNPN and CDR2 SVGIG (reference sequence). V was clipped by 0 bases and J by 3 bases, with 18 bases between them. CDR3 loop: CAWSVGGVRRIGNTIYF. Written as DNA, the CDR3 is TGTGCCTGGAGTGTAGGGGGGGTTCGGAGGATTGGAAACACCATATATTTT.

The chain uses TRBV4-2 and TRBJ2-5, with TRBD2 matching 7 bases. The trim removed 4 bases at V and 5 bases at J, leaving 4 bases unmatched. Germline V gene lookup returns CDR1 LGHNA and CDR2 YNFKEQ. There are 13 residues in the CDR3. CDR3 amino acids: CASSPRSGETQYF. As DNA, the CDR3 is TGTGCCAGCAGCCCCCGTAGCGGGGAGACCCAGTACTTC.

CDR3: CASSVGGPDTQYF. CDR3 DNA sequence: TGTGCCAGCAGCGTCGGGGGGCCAGATACGCAGTATTTT. This chain joins TRBV9 and TRBJ2-3, with a weak D call TRBD2 (7 bases). CDR3 length: 13 amino acids. V was shortened by 2 bases and J by 4 bases, with 8 bases between the two germline ends. Germline CDR1 is SGDLS and CDR2 is YYNGEE.

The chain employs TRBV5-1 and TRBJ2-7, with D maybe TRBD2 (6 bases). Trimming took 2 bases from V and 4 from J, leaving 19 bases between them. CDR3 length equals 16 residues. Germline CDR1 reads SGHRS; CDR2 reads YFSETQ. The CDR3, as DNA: TGCGCCAGCAGCTTTTTAGGGGTGGGGGGATCGTACGAGCAGTACTTC. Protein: CASSFLGVGGSYEQYF.